This T cell receptor (beta chain) is drawn from a study of control samples from healthy donors and cancer patients. Repertoires were generated with immunoSEQ multiplex PCR, while TCRdb's copy carries only in-frame clones and drops some. The sample has about 140,000 clones; about 90% are singletons. The V end was cut by 3 bases, the J end by 4 bases, with 16 bases between. The germline gives CDR1 LGHNT, CDR2 FRNRAP. The CDR3 is made up of 16 amino acids. This chain connects TRBV12-5 to TRBJ2-1; the D gene could be TRBD1 or TRBD2 (5 bases each). The TCR comes from a man younger than 35 in good health. The sequencing sample was made of blood. This CDR3 reads CASGFPRGDGYNEQFF. The CDR3 DNA reads as TGTGCTAGTGGTTTCCCTCGTGGGGACGGTTACAATGAGCAGTTCTTC.